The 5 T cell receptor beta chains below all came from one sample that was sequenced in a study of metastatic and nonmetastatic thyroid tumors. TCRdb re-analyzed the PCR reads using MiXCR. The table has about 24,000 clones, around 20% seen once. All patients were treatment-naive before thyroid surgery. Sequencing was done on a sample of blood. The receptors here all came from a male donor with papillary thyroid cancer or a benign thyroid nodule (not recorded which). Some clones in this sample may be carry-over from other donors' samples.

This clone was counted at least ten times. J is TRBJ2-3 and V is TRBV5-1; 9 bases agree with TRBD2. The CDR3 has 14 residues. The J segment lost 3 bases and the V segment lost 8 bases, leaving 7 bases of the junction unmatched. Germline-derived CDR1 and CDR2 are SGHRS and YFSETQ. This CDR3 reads CASRPAGGTDTQYF. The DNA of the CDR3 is TGCGCCAGTCGACCCGCGGGAGGGACAGATACGCAGTATTTT.

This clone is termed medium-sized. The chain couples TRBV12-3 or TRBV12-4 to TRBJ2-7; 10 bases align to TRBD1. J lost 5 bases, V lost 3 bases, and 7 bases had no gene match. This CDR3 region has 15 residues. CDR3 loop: CASSFPRDRGDEQYF. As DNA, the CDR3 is TGTGCCAGCAGTTTCCCTCGGGACAGGGGCGACGAGCAGTACTTC.

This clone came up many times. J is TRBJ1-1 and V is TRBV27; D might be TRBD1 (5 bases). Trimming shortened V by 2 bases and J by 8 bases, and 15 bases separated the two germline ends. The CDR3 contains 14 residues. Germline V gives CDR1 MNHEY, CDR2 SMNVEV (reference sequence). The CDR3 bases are TGTGCCAGCAGTTTAATTTTCCGGGGGAAAGAAGCTTTCTTT. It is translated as CASSLIFRGKEAFF.

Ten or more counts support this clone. CDR3 amino acids: CASSRGGAYEQYF. CDR3 bases: TGTGCCAGCAGCCGGGGGGGAGCCTACGAGCAGTACTTC. This chain links TRBV5-5 with TRBJ2-7, with 8 bases lining up with TRBD2. Germline V gene sequence: CDR1 SGHKS, CDR2 YYEKEE (reference sequence). Trimming removed 4 bases from V and 2 bases from J; junction bases left unmatched: 2. The CDR3 is made up of 13 amino acids. The entire variable domain, with the rest obtained from reference TRBV5-5 and TRBJ2-7, is as follows: DAGVTQSPTHLIKTRGQQVTLRCSPISGHKSVSWYQQVLGQGPQFIFQYYEKEERGRGNFPDRFSARQFPNYSSELNVNALLLGDSALYLCASSRGGAYEQYFGPGTRLTVT.

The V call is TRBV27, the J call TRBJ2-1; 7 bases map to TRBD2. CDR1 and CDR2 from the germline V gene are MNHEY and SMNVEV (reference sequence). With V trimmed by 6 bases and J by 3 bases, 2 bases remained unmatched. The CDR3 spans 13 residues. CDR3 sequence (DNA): TGTGCCAGCAGGTCGGGGGGCTACAATGAGCAGTTCTTC. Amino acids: CASRSGGYNEQFF.